The rows below give T cell receptor beta chains drawn from one sample of a study of blood T cell repertoires in COVID-19. The protocol was immunoSEQ multiplex PCR, while the TCRdb copy is restricted to in-frame clones and leaves out a portion. In the table there are some 290,000 clones, about nine tenths of which are singletons. The sample comprised peripheral blood. All receptors derive from a woman aged 25 to 39 with COVID-19, enrolled during active disease. Each CDR3 is given with its conserved first and last residue. The order of the fields is J gene, V gene, CDR3 protein.

TRBJ2-7,TRBV2,CASSEALRGYEQYF
TRBJ2-1,TRBV3-1/TRBV3-2,CASSPAVLQFEQFF
TRBJ2-1,TRBV29-1,CSVEGTSGGPYNEQFF
TRBJ1-2,TRBV20-1,CSARDRDGYTF
TRBJ2-1,TRBV28,CASTPLNQGGYNEQFF
TRBJ2-7,TRBV28,CASSNPPREGKQYF
TRBJ2-7,TRBV5-1,CASSINSYEQYF
TRBJ1-6,TRBV5-1,CASSLSGTGESPLHF
TRBJ2-7,TRBV27,CASSLSRVAPEQYF
TRBJ2-7,TRBV7-8,CASSLATGNDGEQYF
TRBJ1-4,TRBV6-6,CASSSQISGGEKLFF
TRBJ1-1,TRBV7-9,CASSPARTEAFF
TRBJ2-7,TRBV30,CAWSGVRWAGGSSEQYF
TRBJ1-2,TRBV7-8,CASTSGTGGYGYTF
TRBJ1-1,TRBV18,CASSPRRVNTEAFF
TRBJ1-5,TRBV18,CASSPVGGVSQPQHF
TRBJ2-3,TRBV9,CASSDLGAGAGSDTQYF
TRBJ2-2,TRBV4-3,CASSPFRDSNTGELFF
TRBJ2-5,TRBV2,CASSEEGGQETQYF
TRBJ2-7,TRBV11-2,CASSLGDREGRGQYF
TRBJ2-7,TRBV5-1,CASSSLQGLNYEQYF
TRBJ2-7,TRBV6-1,CASSEAPGQGSYEQYF
TRBJ1-6,TRBV28,CASSLVGAQSPLHF